This T cell receptor beta chain was captured in a study of T cells expressing NK-cell markers. Study context: Serological testing identified seven of the eight sequenced donors as HCMV-seropositive and one as seronegative.

Study outcomes and limitations: Each of about six donors carried dominant NKG2C+ clonotypes accounting for about 1.0-7.5% of CD8+ T cells.

On this clonotype itself: Its target is unknown.

Libraries used 5'RACE template switching adding universal primer site and UMIs. TCRdb reprocessed the 5' RACE reads, with one entry per CDR3 protein and no DNA. This sample's clone table lists about 550,000 distinct CDR3 sequences. The CDR3 extends over 14 amino acids. This chain joins TRBV12-3 or TRBV12-4 and TRBJ2-7; TCRdb designates TRBD2, a call that cannot be tested without DNA. This sequence originates from a man between 18 and 29 years old in good health. Sequences were obtained from blood T cells: a sorted CD56 or NKG2C T cell subset, CD4+ or CD8+ T cells, or bulk PBMC T cells (not recorded which). The CDR3 loop reads CASSLGREWDEQYF.